This T cell receptor beta chain comes out of a study of cytomegalovirus exposure and HLA in healthy donors. Study summary: In an earlier analysis, 95 million to 130 million unique TCR beta sequences were found from about 190 million T cells.

A remark on this clone: The antigen is undetermined.

Donors consisted of healthy bone marrow donors. Findings of the study overall: In vitro testing confirmed a few CMV-associated chains as specific for CMV antigens. Immune exposure information available was restricted to CMV serostatus.

CDR3 length: 15 residues. Trimming at V came to 8 bases and at J to 5 bases, leaving 8 bases not matched to a gene. The primer mix had 60 Vbeta and 13 Jbeta primers. Measured with immunoSEQ multiplex PCR; TCRdb has only the in-frame clones, and not every one. The repertoire includes some 170,000 clones, about four fifths of them detected once, and 4% to 5.5% sits in the top ten. The chain combines TRBV23-1 with TRBJ1-5; 11 bases map to TRBD1. TRBV23-1 is known as an ORF, though its function is uncertain. The origin of this receptor is a man in his thirties or forties in good health and CMV-seronegative. Sample: PBMCs. The CDR3 region is CASCTWDRGYQPQHF. CDR3 sequence (DNA): TGCGCCAGCTGTACTTGGGACAGGGGGTATCAGCCCCAGCATTTT.